The T cell receptor (beta chain) under discussion was sequenced for a study of blood T cells in healthy people across ages. Donors gave ten milliliters of peripheral blood apiece. A J-beta primer mix and a sample-barcoded 5' primer were used in a second PCR of about 6 to 12 cycles. One entry per CDR3 protein results from TCRdb running MiXCR on the 5' RACE reads. The data hold some 890,000 distinct CDR3 sequences, with around 29% observed a single time. V was shortened by 8 bases and J by 0 bases, with 13 bases between the two germline ends. This CDR3 region has 14 residues. The germline V gene encodes CDR1 LGHDT and CDR2 YNNKEL (reference sequence). This clonotype was seen a few times. These data also featured in a second study, about T cells of mothers and their children. That study reports: Using the M1S primer, the second PCR added sample barcodes along with 2-4 random nucleotides. Per mother, over 9.5 million TCR beta CDR3 reads were obtained; per child, approximately 3.2 million.

Material: blood. The rearrangement links TRBV3-1 to TRBJ1-1; D perhaps matches TRBD1 (5 bases). The receptor comes from a woman between 35 and 50 years old in good health. The chain's CDR3 is CASSFVGLNTEAFF. The CDR3 nucleotides are TGTGCCAGCTCCTTTGTGGGACTGAACACTGAAGCTTTCTTT.